A single sample gave rise to the 22 T cell receptor beta chains below, sequenced in a study of neoadjuvant nivolumab and ipilimumab in lung cancer. Here immunoSEQ multiplex PCR was the method, and the copy in TCRdb shows in-frame clones only, minus some. This sample has some 2,500 clones, with 75% to 90% found just once. The sequencing here drew on tumor tissue, taken before neoadjuvant nivolumab, alone or with ipilimumab. The origin of the receptors is an adult with non-small cell lung cancer.

The V gene is TRBV5-4, the J gene TRBJ2-3, with D unclear. The CDR3 runs to 16 residues. Germline CDR1 SGHNT, CDR2 YYREEE (reference sequence). V gave up 4 bases and J gave up 2 bases, with 17 bases separating them. The CDR3 spells CASSITPGWDTDTQYF. In DNA form, the CDR3 reads TGTGCCAGCAGCATAACACCGGGCTGGGACACAGATACGCAGTATTTT.

J is TRBJ2-1 and V is TRBV25-1; 9 bases align to TRBD1. This CDR3 region has 16 residues. V lost 1 base to trimming and J lost 5 bases; unmatched junction nucleotides: 6. CDR1 is MGHDK, CDR2 SYGVNS, per germline. CDR3 coding DNA: TGTGCCAGCAGTGAATTGAGGACAGGGGTTAACAATGAGCAGTTCTTC. Translating gives CASSELRTGVNNEQFF.

The chain links TRBV7-8 to TRBJ1-1; the D is unclear. CDR1 is SGHVS and CDR2 is FQNEAQ in the germline V gene. With 0 bases removed from V and 1 base from J, the gap between germline ends came to 12 bases. This CDR3 region has 16 residues. CDR3: CASSLAGSKANTEAFF. The CDR3 DNA reads TGTGCCAGCAGCTTAGCAGGGTCCAAGGCGAACACTGAAGCTTTCTTT.

The V and J genes are TRBV7-2 and TRBJ2-1, with TRBD2 matching 10 bases. Per the germline V gene, CDR1 is SGHTA and CDR2 is FQGNSA. The CDR3 sequence is 15 residues long. Germline trimming cut 1 base from V and 6 bases from J; bases unmatched to any gene: 3. The CDR3 DNA is TGTGCCAGCAGCTTAGATAGCGGGAGGACCAATGAGCAGTTCTTC. This sequence encodes CASSLDSGRTNEQFF.

The chain carries TRBV7-9 and TRBJ2-7; 7 nucleotides align to TRBD2. The CDR3 is made up of 17 amino acids. The germline CDR1 and CDR2 sequences are SEHNR and FQNEAQ (reference sequence). The V gene end was trimmed by 5 bases and the J gene end by 2 bases; junction bases not matched to a gene: 15. The CDR3 sequence is CASSTPRGRRETYEQYF. Written as DNA, the CDR3 is TGTGCCAGCAGCACCCCGCGGGGGAGGAGGGAGACCTACGAGCAGTACTTC.

This clone was picked up one time. The rearrangement links TRBV5-4 to TRBJ2-5; no clear D gene. V shed 0 bases and J shed 2 bases, with 8 bases lying between them. CDR1 and CDR2 from the germline V gene are SGHNT and YYREEE (reference sequence). The CDR3 contains 14 residues. The CDR3 here is CASSLVGEQETQYF. DNA for the CDR3: TGTGCCAGCAGCTTGGTGGGCGAGCAAGAGACCCAGTACTTC.

The V and J genes are TRBV6-5 and TRBJ2-1, with TRBD2 matching 10 bases. V shed 10 bases and J 4 bases; nucleotides not matched to a gene: 4. Germline V gene sequence: CDR1 MNHEY, CDR2 SVGAGI. This CDR3 contains 13 residues. CDR3 nucleotides: TGTGCCACCAGGACTAGCGGATACAATGAGCAGTTCTTC. This translates into CATRTSGYNEQFF.

This chain connects TRBV6-1 to TRBJ1-2; no definite D call. The CDR3 length is 17 residues. Germline CDR1 is MNHNS and CDR2 is SASEGT. The V end lost 2 bases, the J end lost 1 base, and 17 bases lay between the germline ends. The CDR3 region is CASSELLIPGFNYGYTF. The CDR3 DNA is TGTGCCAGCAGTGAACTCTTAATCCCGGGTTTTAACTATGGCTACACCTTC.

The chain has TRBV5-4 and TRBJ2-5; 7 bases line up with TRBD1. The germline gives CDR1 SGHNT, CDR2 YYREEE (reference sequence). The CDR3 has 15 amino acids. The V and J ends lost 3 bases and 5 bases, in that order; junction bases with no gene match: 10. The CDR3 sequence is CASSSETGKWETQYF. The CDR3 nucleotides read TGTGCCAGCAGCTCAGAGACAGGGAAGTGGGAGACCCAGTACTTC.

V is TRBV7-9 and J is TRBJ1-4, with D possibly TRBD1 on 6 matching bases. V lost 3 bases and J lost 3, with 8 bases in between. Germline V gene sequence: CDR1 SEHNR, CDR2 FQNEAQ (reference sequence). The CDR3 is 14 amino acids. The DNA for the CDR3 is TGTGCCAGCAGCTTGCAGGGGTCTAATGAAAAACTGTTTTTT. Its translation: CASSLQGSNEKLFF.

The V gene is TRBV7-9, the J gene TRBJ1-1; D remains unclear. Per the germline V gene, CDR1 is SEHNR and CDR2 is FQNEAQ (reference sequence). The CDR3 is 14 residues long. Trimming took 1 base from V and 5 from J, leaving 11 bases between them. The CDR3 coding sequence is TGTGCCAGCAGCTTAGGGGGAGTCCGGACTGAAGCTTTCTTT. Amino acid sequence: CASSLGGVRTEAFF.

The J gene is TRBJ1-1, the V gene TRBV5-4; D may be TRBD1 (5 bases). The CDR3 is 16 residues long. CDR1 and CDR2 from the germline V gene are SGHNT and YYREEE (reference sequence). V lost 2 bases and J 0 bases, leaving 14 bases between the germline ends. The CDR3 loop reads CASSLFGTDLNTEAFF. For the CDR3, the DNA is TGTGCCAGCAGCTTATTTGGGACTGACCTGAACACTGAAGCTTTCTTT.

The chain recombines TRBV20-1 with TRBJ2-3; a possible D gene is TRBD1 (6 bases). Germline CDR1 DFQATT, CDR2 SNEGSKA (reference sequence). This CDR3 contains 11 residues. V gave up 5 bases and J gave up 5 bases, with 8 bases separating them. CDR3 nucleotide sequence: TGCAGTGCTGAGGGGGAAGATACGCAGTATTTT. Protein product: CSAEGEDTQYF.

This chain uses TRBV18 with TRBJ2-3; D is possibly TRBD1 (5 bases). The CDR3 has 13 residues. Germline V lookup: CDR1 KGHSH, CDR2 LQKENI. V was pared by 6 bases and J by 0 bases, with 7 bases between. CDR3 loop: CASSQGSTDTQYF. As DNA, the CDR3 is TGTGCCAGCTCCCAGGGTAGCACAGATACGCAGTATTTT.

The rearrangement links TRBV2 to TRBJ2-5, with 11 bases lining up with TRBD2. The CDR3 is made up of 13 amino acids. The ends lost 8 bases at V and 5 bases at J; junction bases unmatched: 4. Germline assignment: CDR1 SNHLY and CDR2 FYNNEI. DNA for the CDR3: TGTGCCAGCGTAGCGGGAGGGCGGGAGACCCAGTACTTC. Encoded protein: CASVAGGRETQYF.

The chain recombines TRBV5-6 with TRBJ2-3; 14 nucleotides match TRBD2. With V trimmed by 3 bases and J by 2 bases, 8 bases remained unmatched. The CDR3 is 18 residues long. Germline assignment: CDR1 SGHDT and CDR2 YYEEEE. CDR3 bases: TGTGCCAGCAGCTCGGAGGGGACTAGCGGGAGCCCCACAGATACGCAGTATTTT. It specifies CASSSEGTSGSPTDTQYF.

J is TRBJ2-6 and V is TRBV7-9; a possible D gene is TRBD2 (6 bases). V lost 7 bases and J lost 4, with 11 bases in between. Germline CDR1 reads SEHNR; CDR2 reads FQNEAQ (reference sequence). This CDR3 contains 14 residues. CDR3 in amino acids: CASTPAGGANVLTF. DNA of the CDR3: TGTGCCAGCACCCCCGCGGGAGGGGCCAACGTCCTGACTTTC.

The rearrangement links TRBV7-8 to TRBJ1-2, with unresolved D. The CDR3 has 14 residues. The germline V and J ends were trimmed by 5 bases and 8 bases, with 18 bases remaining between them. Germline lookup yields CDR1 SGHVS and CDR2 FQNEAQ. CDR3 DNA: TGTGCCAGCAGCCCGGGTCCAAAGGTTGAGGGCTACACCTTC. This translates into CASSPGPKVEGYTF.

The genes are TRBV5-5 and TRBJ1-4; 9 bases fit TRBD1. Germline V CDR1 and CDR2: SGHKS, YYEKEE (reference sequence). The CDR3 extends over 16 amino acids. V shed 0 bases and J 5 bases; nucleotides not matched to a gene: 5. The CDR3 DNA reads TGTGCCAGCAGCTTGGGGGACAGGGCCGCAAATGAAAAACTGTTTTTT. This sequence encodes CASSLGDRAANEKLFF.

The chain is built from TRBV28 and TRBJ1-4; perhaps TRBD1 as D (5 bases). The germline V gene has CDR1 MDHEN and CDR2 SYDVKM. V shed 2 bases and J shed 8 bases, with 18 bases lying between them. The CDR3 loop spans 16 amino acids. CDR3 bases: TGTGCCAGCAGTTTAAGCGGGGCCGGAAAAGAGGAAAAACTGTTTTTT. It translates to CASSLSGAGKEEKLFF.

In regard to this clone: The junction departs from germline at one end; a sequencing error may be responsible. The chain links TRBV5-1 to TRBJ2-3; 11 bases agree with TRBD2. The CDR3 is made up of 16 amino acids. Germline lookup yields CDR1 SGHRS and CDR2 YFSETQ. In DNA, the CDR3 is TGCGCCCGCAGCCTAGGGACTAGCGGATACACAGATACGCAGTATTTT. As protein: CARSLGTSGYTDTQYF.

The chain employs TRBV13 and TRBJ2-7; 14 nucleotides line up with TRBD2. The CDR3 is 17 amino acids. Germline assignment: CDR1 PRHDT and CDR2 FYEKMQ (reference sequence). J was trimmed by 3 bases and V by 5 bases; bases with no gene match: 9. CDR3 sequence (DNA): TGTGCCAGCAGCCCTTCCGGGACTAGCGGGAGCGACTACGAGCAGTACTTC. This encodes CASSPSGTSGSDYEQYF.